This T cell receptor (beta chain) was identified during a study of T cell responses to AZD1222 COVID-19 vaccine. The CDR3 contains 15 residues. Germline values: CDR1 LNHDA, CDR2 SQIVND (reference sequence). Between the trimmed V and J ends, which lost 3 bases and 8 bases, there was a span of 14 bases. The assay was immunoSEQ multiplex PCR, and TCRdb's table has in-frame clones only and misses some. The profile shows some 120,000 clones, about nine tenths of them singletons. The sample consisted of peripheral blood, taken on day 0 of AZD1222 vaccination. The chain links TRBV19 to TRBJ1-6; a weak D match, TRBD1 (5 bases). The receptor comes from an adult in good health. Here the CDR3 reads CASSIGAGSDSPLHF. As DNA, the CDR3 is TGTGCCAGTAGTATTGGAGCAGGGTCGGATTCACCCCTCCACTTT.